The 3 T cell receptor beta chains reported below all come from one sample, sequenced in a study of blood T cell repertoires in COVID-19. Here immunoSEQ multiplex PCR was the method, and the copy in TCRdb shows in-frame clones only, minus some. Among approximately 130,000 clones listed, over 70% were seen once. The material sequenced was peripheral blood. These receptors all come from an elderly man with acute or convalescent COVID-19.

V gene TRBV5-1 combines with J gene TRBJ2-3; maybe TRBD2 (6 bases). The CDR3 runs to 15 residues. Germline CDR1 and CDR2: SGHRS and YFSETQ. V gave up 2 bases and J gave up 3 bases, with 13 bases separating them. CDR3 coding DNA: TGCGCCAGCAGCTTTAGCGGCTTCGGGACAGATACGCAGTATTTT. Amino acids: CASSFSGFGTDTQYF.

To note about this clone: The same CDR3 is also encoded by other DNA sequences in this sample. The chain uses TRBV11-2 and TRBJ2-5; 9 bases are shared with TRBD2. The length of the CDR3 is 14 residues. Unmatched junction bases numbered 0, after V lost 2 bases and J lost 2 bases. Germline V gene lookup returns CDR1 SGHAT and CDR2 FQNNGV. The CDR3 DNA sequence: TGTGCCAGCAGCTTAAGCGGGGGGCAAGAGACCCAGTACTTC. Its translation: CASSLSGGQETQYF.

The chain joins TRBV6-5 to TRBJ2-1, with a possible D match to TRBD1 (6 bases). The germline V and J ends were trimmed by 0 bases and 12 bases, with 21 bases remaining between them. CDR1 and CDR2 (germline): MNHEY, SVGAGI. The CDR3 loop spans 16 amino acids. CDR3 protein: CASSYSVVRPGQGQFF. The CDR3 DNA sequence: TGTGCCAGCAGTTACTCGGTTGTCCGACCGGGACAAGGGCAGTTCTTC.